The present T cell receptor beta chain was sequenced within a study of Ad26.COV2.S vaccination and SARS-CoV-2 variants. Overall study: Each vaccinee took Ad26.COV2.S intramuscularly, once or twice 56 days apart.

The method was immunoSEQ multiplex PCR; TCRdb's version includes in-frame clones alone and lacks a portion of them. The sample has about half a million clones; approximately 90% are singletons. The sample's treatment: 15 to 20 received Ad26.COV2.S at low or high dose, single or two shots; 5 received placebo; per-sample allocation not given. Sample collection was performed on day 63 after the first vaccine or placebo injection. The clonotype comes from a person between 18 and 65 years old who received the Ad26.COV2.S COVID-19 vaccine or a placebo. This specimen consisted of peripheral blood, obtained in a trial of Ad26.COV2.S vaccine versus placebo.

The CDR3 region is CASSPERFYGYTF. Here the CDR3 DNA reads TGTGCCAGCAGCCCTGAGCGTTTCTATGGCTACACCTTC. This chain uses TRBV3-1 (or the pseudogene TRBV3-2) with TRBJ1-2; D ambiguous. Trimming took 4 bases from V and 4 from J, leaving 10 bases between them. The CDR3 totals 13 residues. Germline V gene data show CDR1 as LGHDT and CDR2 as YNNKEL (reference sequence).